Presented here are 28 T cell receptor beta chains from one specimen sequenced in a study of blood T cell repertoires in COVID-19. TCRdb keeps only in-frame clones here, not all; method: immunoSEQ multiplex PCR. The table has tens of thousands of clones, roughly 83% seen once; the top ten hold roughly a third. The sequenced material came from peripheral blood. Receptors originate from a woman older than 75 with active or convalescent COVID-19.

The chain has TRBV11-2 and TRBJ2-1, with 8 bases aligning to TRBD2. This CDR3 comprises 15 residues. V was pared by 5 bases and J by 9 bases, with 12 bases of the junction left unmatched. Germline loops: CDR1 SGHAT, CDR2 FQNNGV. The CDR3 sequence is CASSPLAREVFEQFF. As DNA, the CDR3 is TGTGCCAGCAGCCCTTTGGCGCGGGAGGTCTTTGAGCAGTTCTTC.

This chain joins TRBV7-2 and TRBJ1-1; D possibly corresponds to TRBD1 (5 bases). CDR1 and CDR2 from the germline V gene are SGHTA and FQGNSA. The CDR3 contains 14 residues. V lost 6 bases and J lost 1, with 12 bases in between. The CDR3, as DNA: TGTGCCAGCAGGTGGACATCAGAGAACACTGAAGCTTTCTTT. Amino acid sequence: CASRWTSENTEAFF.

The chain joins TRBV12-3 or TRBV12-4 to TRBJ2-7; tentatively, D is TRBD2 (6 bases). The CDR3 is made up of 13 amino acids. V dropped 6 bases and J dropped 4 bases, with 13 bases sitting between them. This CDR3 reads CASRRDWKYEQYF. The CDR3 bases are TGTGCCAGCAGACGGGACTGGAAGTACGAGCAGTACTTC.

This clone has just one count. The V call is TRBV28, the J call TRBJ1-3; D may be TRBD1 (5 bases). Trimming shortened V by 5 bases and J by 5 bases, and 10 bases separated the two germline ends. CDR1 MDHEN and CDR2 SYDVKM come from the germline V gene. The CDR3 consists of 13 residues. CDR3 region: CASSLRQRNTIYF. The CDR3 region has the DNA TGTGCCAGCAGTCTAAGACAGAGAAACACCATATATTTT.

This clone was seen a few times. J is TRBJ1-2 and V is TRBV7-9; D is undetermined. The germline CDR1 and CDR2 sequences are SEHNR and FQNEAQ (reference sequence). CDR3 size: 16 residues. V lost 5 bases and J 2 bases, leaving 18 bases between the germline ends. The CDR3 is CASSPIRERTNYGYTF. The CDR3 nucleotides are TGTGCCAGCAGCCCAATCAGAGAGCGGACCAACTATGGCTACACCTTC.

The chain employs TRBV27 and TRBJ2-7, with D hard to call. CDR1 is MNHEY and CDR2 is SMNVEV in the germline V gene (reference sequence). The CDR3 extends over 13 amino acids. V gave up 4 bases and J gave up 2 bases, with 9 bases separating them. The CDR3 coding sequence is TGTGCCAGCAGTTCCACCTACCCCTACGAGCAGTACTTC. Its protein product is CASSSTYPYEQYF.

This rearrangement joins TRBV6-5 to TRBJ1-3, with D unclear. Deletions cut 8 bases from V and 8 bases from J, with 7 bases between. Germline V gives CDR1 MNHEY, CDR2 SVGAGI. The CDR3 runs to 10 residues. The CDR3 bases are TGTGCCAGCGGCCGGGACACCATATATTTT. Translation gives CASGRDTIYF.

This sequence joins TRBV18 and TRBJ1-1; D unresolved. Germline V CDR1 and CDR2: KGHSH, LQKENI. The CDR3 sequence is 14 residues long. Trimming cost V 1 base and J 6 bases, with 12 bases left between them. DNA of the CDR3: TGTGCCAGCTCACCACTAAGTCCCGGGGCTGAAGCTTTCTTT. It translates to CASSPLSPGAEAFF.

This sequence joins TRBV20-1 and TRBJ2-7; TRBD1 matches 8 bases. The CDR3 is 15 amino acids. Per germline, CDR1 DFQATT and CDR2 SNEGSKA (reference sequence). The V segment lost 3 bases and the J segment 9 bases; nucleotides outside the gene matches: 16. CDR3 DNA sequence: TGCAGTGCTAGTGATGTAAGGACAGGGAGTGGCGGGCAGTACTTC. Translated, it gives CSASDVRTGSGGQYF.

The chain has TRBV7-2 and TRBJ1-2, with 9 bases lining up with TRBD1. The CDR3 totals 16 residues. Germline loops: CDR1 SGHTA, CDR2 FQGNSA. The trim removed 1 base at V and 4 bases at J, leaving 7 bases unmatched. The CDR3 sequence: CASSLESGQGLYGYTF. CDR3 bases: TGTGCCAGCAGCTTAGAGTCGGGACAGGGCCTCTATGGCTACACCTTC.

This clone turned up a few times. This chain connects TRBV10-3 to TRBJ1-5; D is perhaps TRBD1 (6 bases). CDR3 size: 13 residues. Germline V gives CDR1 ENHRY, CDR2 SYGVKD. V lost 3 bases and J 8 bases, leaving 11 bases between the germline ends. This CDR3 reads CAISDKGQKPQHF. The CDR3 coding sequence is TGTGCCATCAGTGATAAGGGACAAAAGCCCCAGCATTTT.

The rearrangement joins TRBV29-1 to TRBJ2-3; possibly TRBD2 for D (6 bases). This CDR3 contains 12 residues. Germline V lookup: CDR1 SQVTM, CDR2 ANQGSEA. The V end lost 4 bases, the J end lost 3 bases, and 8 bases lay between the germline ends. The CDR3, as DNA: TGCAGCGTTGCGGGAGAGACAGATACGCAGTATTTT. It is translated as CSVAGETDTQYF.

The chain joins TRBV24-1 to TRBJ2-1; maybe TRBD1 (6 bases). This CDR3 region has 14 residues. The germline CDR1 and CDR2 sequences are KGHDR and SFDVKD. V dropped 10 bases and J dropped 3 bases, with 15 bases sitting between them. CDR3 in amino acids: CATPFGTNYNEQFF. CDR3 coding DNA: TGTGCCACTCCTTTTGGGACAAACTACAATGAGCAGTTCTTC.

This clone was observed once. The V gene is TRBV29-1, the J gene TRBJ2-1, with a possible D match to TRBD2 (6 bases). Trimming cost V 1 base and J 7 bases, with 11 bases left between them. CDR1 SQVTM and CDR2 ANQGSEA come from the germline V gene. This CDR3 comprises 13 residues. CDR3 protein: CSVEGVRGNEQFF. CDR3 nucleotides: TGCAGCGTTGAAGGAGTACGGGGGAATGAGCAGTTCTTC.

The chain carries TRBV30 and TRBJ1-2; tentatively, D is TRBD1 (6 bases). Per germline, CDR1 GTSNPN and CDR2 SVGIG (reference sequence). CDR3 length: 14 amino acids. V shed 3 bases and J shed 4 bases, with 15 bases lying between them. In DNA form, the CDR3 reads TGTGCCTGGAGCCCCTTGGACAGAGGCTATGGCTACACCTTC. Protein sequence: CAWSPLDRGYGYTF.

This chain uses TRBV19 with TRBJ1-6; 10 positions agree with TRBD1. V lost 3 bases and J lost 10; bases outside the gene matches: 3. Germline values: CDR1 LNHDA, CDR2 SQIVND (reference sequence). The CDR3 covers 14 residues. The CDR3 loop is CASSMDRGRSPLHF. CDR3 bases: TGTGCCAGTAGTATGGACAGGGGGAGATCACCCCTCCACTTT.

The chain employs TRBV6-5 and TRBJ1-2; 8 positions agree with TRBD1. The CDR3 covers 13 residues. J gave up 2 bases and V 7 bases, and 3 bases lay outside the gene matches. Germline CDR1 MNHEY, CDR2 SVGAGI. The CDR3: CASTGTGNYGYTF. The CDR3 nucleotides read TGTGCCAGCACTGGGACAGGCAACTATGGCTACACCTTC.

The chain joins TRBV9 to TRBJ1-3; no definite D call. Germline V CDR1 and CDR2: SGDLS, YYNGEE. This CDR3 has 17 residues. The V end was cut by 6 bases, the J end by 0 bases, with 19 bases between. The CDR3 nucleotides read TGTGCCAGCAACGGGGTAGGGTTCCTTACCTCTGGAAACACCATATATTTT. Residues: CASNGVGFLTSGNTIYF.

This chain joins TRBV6-5 and TRBJ2-7; 11 bases are a match to TRBD2. From germline, CDR1 is MNHEY and CDR2 SVGAGI. With V trimmed by 8 bases and J by 4 bases, 7 bases remained unmatched. The CDR3 runs 14 residues. The CDR3 DNA follows: TGTGCCAGCGGGGGACTAGCGGTAGTGTACGAGCAGTACTTC. Translated: CASGGLAVVYEQYF.

V usage is TRBV30 and J usage is TRBJ2-2, with a tentative D call TRBD1 (5 bases). Germline assignment: CDR1 GTSNPN and CDR2 SVGIG (reference sequence). Trimming took off 0 bases at V and 7 bases at J, with 12 bases between the two ends. The CDR3 runs 14 residues. CDR3 sequence (DNA): TGTGCCTGGAGTGTACTCAGGGCCGGCGGGGAGCTGTTTTTT. Residues: CAWSVLRAGGELFF.

This rearrangement joins TRBV5-1 to TRBJ2-3, with 12 bases lining up with TRBD2. Unmatched junction bases numbered 7, after V lost 4 bases and J lost 1 base. This CDR3 is 17 amino acids long. From germline, CDR1 is SGHRS and CDR2 YFSETQ. The CDR3 region is CASSTGTSGQGTDTQYF. The CDR3 bases are TGCGCCAGCAGCACCGGGACTAGCGGGCAAGGCACAGATACGCAGTATTTT. Supplemented by reference TRBV5-1 and TRBJ2-3, the full variable domain reads KAGVTQTPRYLIKTRGQQVTLSCSPISGHRSVSWYQQTPGQGLQFLFEYFSETQRNKGNFPGRFSGRQFSNSRSEMNVSTLELGDSALYLCASSTGTSGQGTDTQYFGPGTRLTVL.

This chain connects TRBV6-1 to TRBJ2-3, with 7 bases lining up with TRBD2. CDR3 length: 18 amino acids. V trimming: 2 bases; J trimming: 3 bases; junction bases outside the gene matches: 14. From germline, CDR1 is MNHNS and CDR2 SASEGT. The CDR3 protein is CASSETLRGRAGTDTQYF. CDR3 bases: TGTGCCAGCAGTGAAACTCTCCGGGGGAGGGCCGGGACAGATACGCAGTATTTT.

CDR3 region: CASRAGGHQTGELFF. The CDR3 DNA sequence: TGCGCCAGCAGAGCGGGGGGGCATCAGACCGGGGAGCTGTTTTTT. The genes are TRBV5-1 and TRBJ2-2, with 10 positions matching TRBD2. This CDR3 region has 15 residues. The germline V gene has CDR1 SGHRS and CDR2 YFSETQ. The ends lost 5 bases at V and 5 bases at J; junction bases unmatched: 6.

This clone turned up a few times. V is TRBV5-1 and J is TRBJ2-2; TRBD1 agrees at 10 bases. The germline V gene encodes CDR1 SGHRS and CDR2 YFSETQ. Unmatched junction bases numbered 4, after V lost 0 bases and J lost 5 bases. The CDR3 runs to 16 residues. The chain's CDR3 is CASSLGSGQGTGELFF. The CDR3 coding sequence is TGCGCCAGCAGCTTGGGGTCGGGACAGGGGACCGGGGAGCTGTTTTTT.

This chain links TRBV7-9 with TRBJ2-6; possibly TRBD2 for D (6 bases). The CDR3 contains 18 residues. Germline assignment: CDR1 SEHNR and CDR2 FQNEAQ (reference sequence). The germline V and J ends were trimmed by 2 bases and 7 bases, with 21 bases remaining between them. The CDR3 coding sequence is TGTGCCAGCAGCTTACCCTCCGTCGGGGGAGATTCAGCCAACGTCCTGACTTTC. Amino acid sequence: CASSLPSVGGDSANVLTF.

The chain has TRBV9 and TRBJ1-6; a weak D match, TRBD1 (6 bases). The V end was cut by 2 bases, the J end by 7 bases, with 13 bases between. CDR1 and CDR2 from the germline V gene are SGDLS and YYNGEE. CDR3 length: 15 amino acids. The DNA of the CDR3 is TGTGCCAGCAGCGTTCAGCCAGGGGAAAATTCACCCCTCCACTTT. Translating gives CASSVQPGENSPLHF.

This clone was detected only once. V usage is TRBV7-2 and J usage is TRBJ2-5, with 7 bases aligning to TRBD2. The CDR3 has 17 residues. V trimming: 0 bases; J trimming: 1 base; junction bases outside the gene matches: 8. Germline V lookup: CDR1 SGHTA, CDR2 FQGNSA. CDR3 DNA sequence: TGTGCCAGCAGCTTAGCGCTTGGCGGGGGAATCCAAGAGACCCAGTACTTC. This encodes CASSLALGGGIQETQYF. Using reference TRBV7-2 and TRBJ2-5 for the parts outside the CDR3, the full variable domain is GAGVSQSPSNKVTEKGKDVELRCDPISGHTALYWYRQSLGQGLEFLIYFQGNSAPDKSGLPSDRFSAERTGGSVSTLTIQRTQQEDSAVYLCASSLALGGGIQETQYFGPGTRLLVL.

The V gene is TRBV11-2, the J gene TRBJ2-7; D is perhaps TRBD2 (5 bases). The CDR3 contains 15 residues. Germline CDR1 reads SGHAT; CDR2 reads FQNNGV. Trimming pared 7 bases from V and 1 base from J, leaving 17 bases between. For the CDR3, the DNA is TGTGCCAGCACCCTCAGACCGGGGTGGTCCTACGAGCAGTACTTC. It codes for CASTLRPGWSYEQYF. The whole variable domain, filled in from reference TRBV11-2 and TRBJ2-7, reads EAGVAQSPRYKIIEKRQSVAFWCNPISGHATLYWYQQILGQGPKLLIQFQNNGVVDDSQLPKDRFSAERLKGVDSTLKIQPAKLEDSAVYLCASTLRPGWSYEQYFGPGTRLTVT.